The 10 T cell receptor beta chains below were found in one sample sequenced in a study of T cells in Graves' hyperthyroidism and ophthalmopathy. The CDR3 regions of TCR beta were amplified from RNA transcripts. TCR CDR3 regions were first amplified by RT-PCR with HTBI primers. TCRdb itself ran the multiplex PCR reads through MiXCR, one entry per CDR3 protein. The data show 350,000 to 400,000 distinct CDR3 sequences, around 20% seen once. The sequencing sample was made of blood. The receptors were sampled from a man younger than 35 with Graves' ophthalmopathy.

This clonotype was counted ten times or more. The gene calls are TRBV20-1 and TRBJ1-1, with D possibly matching TRBD1 (5 bases). V dropped 6 bases and J dropped 1 base, with 9 bases sitting between them. This CDR3 comprises 12 residues. CDR1 and CDR2 from the germline V gene are DFQATT and SNEGSKA (reference sequence). The CDR3 nucleotides are TGCAGTGCGGGGAGGGGGAACACTGAAGCTTTCTTT. It specifies CSAGRGNTEAFF.

The CDR3, as DNA: TGTGCCAGCAGCCAACGGACAGGCTCTAATGAAAAACTGTTTTTT. Translation: CASSQRTGSNEKLFF. This chain connects TRBV14 to TRBJ1-4, with TRBD1 matching 7 bases. The length of the CDR3 is 15 residues. The V gene's germline CDR1 is SGHDN and CDR2 FVKESK. The V and J ends lost 2 bases and 3 bases, in that order; junction bases with no gene match: 3. The full variable domain, with the rest looked up from reference TRBV14 and TRBJ1-4, is EAGVTQFPSHSVIEKGQTVTLRCDPISGHDNLYWYRRVMGKEIKFLLHFVKESKQDESGMPNNRFLAERTGGTYSTLKVQPAELEDSGVYFCASSQRTGSNEKLFFGSGTQLSVL.

The chain carries TRBV20-1 and TRBJ2-5; 7 bases align to TRBD1. This CDR3 comprises 12 residues. Germline lookup yields CDR1 DFQATT and CDR2 SNEGSKA (reference sequence). The V and J ends lost 6 bases and 5 bases, in that order; junction bases with no gene match: 6. This chain's CDR3 is CSATTGYETQYF. In DNA form, the CDR3 reads TGCAGTGCGACGACAGGGTACGAGACCCAGTACTTC.

V and J are TRBV3-1 and TRBJ2-7; 9 positions match TRBD2. Germline V lookup: CDR1 LGHDT, CDR2 YNNKEL (reference sequence). V lost 0 bases, J lost 0 bases, and 6 bases stayed unmatched. This CDR3 is built from 17 residues. The CDR3 DNA follows: TGTGCCAGCAGCCAAGACTGGCGGCGGGGGGGCTCCTACGAGCAGTACTTC. It yields the protein CASSQDWRRGGSYEQYF.

The CDR3 loop reads CASSFGGRKETQYF. In DNA form, the CDR3 reads TGTGCCAGCAGCTTTGGCGGGAGAAAAGAGACCCAGTACTTC. V is TRBV7-2 and J is TRBJ2-5, with 7 nucleotides matching TRBD2. Per germline, CDR1 SGHTA and CDR2 FQGNSA. V trimming: 3 bases; J trimming: 3 bases; junction bases outside the gene matches: 4. The CDR3 totals 14 residues.

This clonotype has only a few counts. The chain recombines TRBV3-1 with TRBJ2-2; the D gene is possibly TRBD1 (5 bases). Trimming took 3 bases from V and 5 from J, leaving 16 bases between them. Germline loops: CDR1 LGHDT, CDR2 YNNKEL (reference sequence). There are 16 residues in the CDR3. The CDR3 sequence is CASSHYGQGLTGELFF. The CDR3 nucleotides read TGTGCCAGCAGCCATTACGGGCAGGGCTTAACCGGGGAGCTGTTTTTT.

This clonotype has only one observation. This may come from a read error, since a much larger clone is one base off. The chain combines TRBV20-1 with TRBJ1-1, with a possible D match to TRBD1 (6 bases). Germline loops: CDR1 DFQATT, CDR2 SNEGSKA (reference sequence). The CDR3 spans 13 residues. In nucleotides, the CDR3 is TGCAGTGCTAGAATACAGGGTCCCACTAAAGCTTTCTTT. Its translation is CSARIQGPTKAFF.

This clonotype was counted a single time. The chain combines TRBV9 with TRBJ2-7, with 7 bases matching TRBD1. CDR1 and CDR2 (germline): SGDLS, YYNGEE. There are 14 residues in the CDR3. Unmatched junction bases numbered 5, after V lost 3 bases and J lost 2 bases. The DNA of the CDR3 is TGTGCCAGCAGCGGGGGGACAGCGGCCTACGAGCAGTACTTC. Its protein product is CASSGGTAAYEQYF.

A few counts support this clonotype. CDR3 DNA: TGTGCCAGCAGCCTAAGTCTAGCGGGGGGGTCCTCGGGCGAGCAGTACTTC. It is translated as CASSLSLAGGSSGEQYF. This chain connects TRBV6-2 or TRBV6-3 to TRBJ2-7; 12 bases fit TRBD2. There are 17 residues in the CDR3. Trimming took 6 bases from V and 6 from J; bases not matched to a gene: 15. The V gene's germline CDR1 is MNHEY and CDR2 SVGEGT.

The sample holds many counts of this clonotype. This CDR3 reads CASTQGLPNEKLFF. The CDR3 nucleotides are TGTGCCAGCACCCAGGGACTGCCTAATGAAAAACTGTTTTTT. The chain joins TRBV28 to TRBJ1-4, with D possibly matching TRBD1 (5 bases). Trimming shortened V by 7 bases and J by 3 bases, and 12 bases separated the two germline ends. CDR3 length: 14 residues. From germline, CDR1 is MDHEN and CDR2 SYDVKM.